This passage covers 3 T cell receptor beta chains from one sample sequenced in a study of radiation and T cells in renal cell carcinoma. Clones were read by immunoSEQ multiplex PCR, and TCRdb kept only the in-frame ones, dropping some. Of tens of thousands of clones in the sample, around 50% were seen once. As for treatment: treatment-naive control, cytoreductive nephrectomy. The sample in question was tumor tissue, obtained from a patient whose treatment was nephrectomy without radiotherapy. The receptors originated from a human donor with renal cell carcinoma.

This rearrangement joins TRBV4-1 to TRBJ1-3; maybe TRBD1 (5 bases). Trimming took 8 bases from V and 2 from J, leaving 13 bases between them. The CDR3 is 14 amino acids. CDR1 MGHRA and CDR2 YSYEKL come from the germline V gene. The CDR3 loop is CASHGEGTGNTIYF. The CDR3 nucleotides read TGCGCCAGCCACGGGGAGGGGACTGGAAACACCATATATTTT.

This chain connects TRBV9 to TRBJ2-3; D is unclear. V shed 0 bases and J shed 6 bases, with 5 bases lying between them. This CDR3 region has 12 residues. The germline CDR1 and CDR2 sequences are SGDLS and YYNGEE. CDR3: CASSVVGDTQYF. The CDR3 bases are TGTGCCAGCAGCGTAGTAGGGGATACGCAGTATTTT.

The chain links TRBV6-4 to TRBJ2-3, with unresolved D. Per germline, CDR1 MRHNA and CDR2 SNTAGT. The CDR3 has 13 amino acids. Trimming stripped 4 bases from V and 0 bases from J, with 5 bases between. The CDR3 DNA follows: TGTGCCAGCAGTGTCGGCAGCACAGATACGCAGTATTTT. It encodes CASSVGSTDTQYF.